This T cell receptor (beta chain) was sequenced during a study of neurological immune-mediated disorders. The germline V gene has CDR1 SEHNR and CDR2 FQNEAQ (reference sequence). The CDR3 contains 11 residues. Trimming removed 3 bases at V and 8 bases at J, with 5 bases between. 5'RACE employing 10-nucleotide random UMIs yielded the cDNA. MiXCR, applied by TCRdb to the 5' RACE reads, yields one record per CDR3 protein. The sample shows tens of thousands of distinct CDR3 sequences, 4.6% of them seen only once. Study-wide results and caveats: The greatest TCR clonal expansion appeared in HTLV-1-associated myelopathy and the smallest, falling below healthy controls, in multiple sclerosis. Private repertoires in all groups were suggested by the finding that expanded clones across subjects shared no CDR3 amino acid sequences.

This clonotype was observed many times. The target antigen is unknown. The genes are TRBV7-9 and TRBJ2-1; D is unresolved. This receptor was taken from a man between 18 and 29 years old in good health. Sequencing was carried out using PBMCs. The CDR3, as DNA: TGTGCCAGCAGCTTTTCCGATGAGCAGTTCTTC. Its translation: CASSFSDEQFF.